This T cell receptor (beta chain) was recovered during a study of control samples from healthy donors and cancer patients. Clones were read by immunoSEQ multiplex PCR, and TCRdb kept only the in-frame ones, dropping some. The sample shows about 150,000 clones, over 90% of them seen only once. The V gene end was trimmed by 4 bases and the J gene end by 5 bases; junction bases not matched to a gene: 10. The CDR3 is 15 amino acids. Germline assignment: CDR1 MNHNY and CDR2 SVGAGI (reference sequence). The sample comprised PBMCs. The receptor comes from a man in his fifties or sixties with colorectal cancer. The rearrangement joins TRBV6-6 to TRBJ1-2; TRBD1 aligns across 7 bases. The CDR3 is CASSLSTGTRYGYTF. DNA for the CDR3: TGTGCCAGCAGTTTATCGACAGGGACGCGGTATGGCTACACCTTC.